This is a list of T cell receptor beta chains from one sample in a study of cytomegalovirus exposure and HLA in healthy donors. Only in-frame clones appear in the TCRdb table, and some are missing; sequencing was by immunoSEQ multiplex PCR. Of around 110,000 clones detected, roughly 9.9% appear once; the ten largest clones hold less than 4%. The sample taken for sequencing was PBMCs. Every receptor here comes from a young man in good health and CMV-seronegative. CDR3s include the opening cysteine and the closing phenylalanine or tryptophan. The D gene is left open where the match is weak. Expanded clones get a size class; other rows say once, few or many, or leave the size out.

v_gene,d_gene,abundance,j_gene,CDR3nt,CDR3aa
TRBV7-9,NA,NA,TRBJ2-5,TGTGCCAGCAGCCCTATGGGACTCGAGACCCAGTACTTC,CASSPMGLETQYF
TRBV18,NA,few,TRBJ2-1,TGTGCCAGCTCACCTCCTCTAGCTGATTACAATGAGCAGTTCTTC,CASSPPLADYNEQFF
TRBV21-1,NA,NA,TRBJ2-5,TGTGCCAGCAGCAACTCCGGGACTAGCGGGGAAGAGACCCAGTACTTC,CASSNSGTSGEETQYF
TRBV4-1,NA,NA,TRBJ1-5,TGCGCCAGCAGCCAAGAAGGACTTGCACATCAGCCCCAGCATTTT,CASSQEGLAHQPQHF
TRBV19,TRBD2,few,TRBJ2-1,TGTGCCAGTAGTATAGAAAGCGGGAAACACAATGAGCAGTTCTTC,CASSIESGKHNEQFF
TRBV5-1,NA,NA,TRBJ1-5,TGCGCCAGCAGTAGGGACACGTCCCAGCCCCAGCATTTT,CASSRDTSQPQHF
TRBV11-3,TRBD2,few,TRBJ2-3,TGTGCCAGCAGCTCCCGGACTAGCGGGAGACGCACAGATACGCAGTATTTT,CASSSRTSGRRTDTQYF
TRBV6-1,TRBD1,NA,TRBJ1-5,TGTGCCAGCAGTGACCGGGACAGGGGGCTGGGGCAGCCCCAGCATTTT,CASSDRDRGLGQPQHF
TRBV6-1,NA,few,TRBJ1-1,TGTGCCAGCAGTGAAGGGACCGTCGGGGGACCTGAAGCTTTCTTT,CASSEGTVGGPEAFF
TRBV27,NA,few,TRBJ1-4,TGTGCCAGCAGTTTAGACAGAGAAACAACTAATGAAAAACTGTTTTTT,CASSLDRETTNEKLFF
TRBV2,NA,NA,TRBJ2-5,TGTGCCAGCTCGACGGAGTACCAAGAGACCCAGTACTTC,CASSTEYQETQYF
TRBV5-1,TRBD2,NA,TRBJ2-3,TGCGCCAGCAGCTTGACGGCTAGCGGGAGGCAAGATACGCAGTATTTT,CASSLTASGRQDTQYF
TRBV15,NA,few,TRBJ1-4,TGTGCCACCAGCAGAGAAACAGACCCAGAAAAACTGTTTTTT,CATSRETDPEKLFF
TRBV6-6,NA,few,TRBJ2-7,TGTGCCAGCAGTTCGATAACAGGACGGTCCTACGAGCAGTACTTC,CASSSITGRSYEQYF
TRBV9,NA,NA,TRBJ1-1,TGTGCCAGCAGCCCCCGGGGGGCCTTGAACACTGAAGCTTTCTTT,CASSPRGALNTEAFF
TRBV6-1,TRBD1,NA,TRBJ1-5,TGTGCCAGCAGTGAGACAGGGGGCAACAATCAGCCCCAGCATTTT,CASSETGGNNQPQHF
TRBV5-8,TRBD1,few,TRBJ1-5,TGTGCCAGCAGCTTATCCGGACAGGGGGCGGGTCGCGGCAATCAGCCCCAGCATTTT,CASSLSGQGAGRGNQPQHF
TRBV6-1,NA,few,TRBJ1-4,TGTGCCAGCAGTCCCTACAGGGTGGCTAATGAAAAACTGTTTTTT,CASSPYRVANEKLFF
TRBV19,TRBD1,few,TRBJ2-7,TGTGCCAGTATGGGACAGGGGGCTACTCACGAGCAGTACTTC,CASMGQGATHEQYF
TRBV7-2,NA,few,TRBJ2-6,TGTGCCAGCAGTCCCAGGGCTCTCTCTGGGGCCAACGTCCTGACTTTC,CASSPRALSGANVLTF
TRBV7-9,NA,NA,TRBJ2-5,TGTGCCAGCAGCTTGGTAGCGAAACAAGAGACCCAGTACTTC,CASSLVAKQETQYF
TRBV6-1,NA,few,TRBJ1-1,TGTGCCAGCAGACACGTCACAGATGAAGCTTTCTTT,CASRHVTDEAFF
TRBV11-2,TRBD1,few,TRBJ1-1,TGTGCCAGCAGCTTCGCAGGGACAGCAGGCACTGAAGCTTTCTTT,CASSFAGTAGTEAFF
TRBV10-1,NA,NA,TRBJ1-3,TGCGCCAGCAGTGAGTCAGCAGGAAACACCATATATTTT,CASSESAGNTIYF
TRBV27,NA,few,TRBJ1-3,TGTGCCAGCAGTTTAAGGGGAACCGGAAACACCATATATTTT,CASSLRGTGNTIYF
TRBV5-6,TRBD1,NA,TRBJ1-1,TGTGCCAGCAGCTACCGGGACAGGGGAGTGAGAGCTGAAGCTTTCTTT,CASSYRDRGVRAEAFF
TRBV5-4,NA,few,TRBJ1-1,TGTGCCAGCAGCTTCCCGGGACAGAACACTGAAGCTTTCTTT,CASSFPGQNTEAFF
TRBV28,NA,few,TRBJ1-2,TGTGCCAGCAGTTTACGCGACAGGCCCTTATATGGCTACACCTTC,CASSLRDRPLYGYTF
TRBV7-8,NA,few,TRBJ2-3,TGTGCCAGCAGCTTAGAACTAGATGGAGATACGCAGTATTTT,CASSLELDGDTQYF
TRBV6-5,NA,few,TRBJ2-7,TGTGCCAGCACCCTTGGGGGGGCAGGCGAGCAGTACTTC,CASTLGGAGEQYF
TRBV7-9,NA,few,TRBJ2-5,TGTGCCAGCAGATTCCAGGGGTCAGGCGAAGAGACCCAGTACTTC,CASRFQGSGEETQYF
TRBV19,TRBD1,few,TRBJ1-1,TGTGCCAGTAGGATATCTACAGGGGGCTTCACTGAAGCTTTCTTT,CASRISTGGFTEAFF
TRBV5-1,NA,few,TRBJ1-4,TGCGCCAGCAGCTTGGAAGATCGGGGTTATGAAACTAATGAAAAACTGTTTTTT,CASSLEDRGYETNEKLFF
TRBV5-1,TRBD2,NA,TRBJ2-7,TGCGCCAGCAGCCCGCAGACTAGCGGAGAATCCAGGGAGTACTTC,CASSPQTSGESREYF
TRBV19,TRBD1,NA,TRBJ2-7,TGTGCCAGTAGTATACTGGGACAGGAGAGCTCCTACGAGCAGTACTTC,CASSILGQESSYEQYF
TRBV4-1,NA,few,TRBJ1-4,TGCGCCAGCAGCGGAGTACTTAGAAGTGAAAAACTGTTTTTT,CASSGVLRSEKLFF
TRBV10-3,TRBD1,NA,TRBJ1-1,TGTGCCACTCGGAACAGGGGGCTCAGGGACACTGAAGCTTTCTTT,CATRNRGLRDTEAFF
TRBV28,NA,few,TRBJ1-3,TGTGCCAGCAGTTTATGGGGCGGGACCGAGGGGAACACCATATATTTT,CASSLWGGTEGNTIYF
TRBV6-6,NA,NA,TRBJ2-5,TGTGCCAGCAGCCACGTGGGCGGGCGTCAAGAGACCCAGTACTTC,CASSHVGGRQETQYF
TRBV9,NA,once,TRBJ2-1,TGTGCCAGCAGCGTCCAAGCCCGTTCGAGGGGGGGCAATGAGCAGTTCTTC,CASSVQARSRGGNEQFF
TRBV5-4,NA,NA,TRBJ2-3,TGTGCCAGCAGCCGCCCGGGCACAGATACGCAGTATTTT,CASSRPGTDTQYF
TRBV27,NA,NA,TRBJ2-2,TGTGCCAGCAGTCCTACAGGGACCGGGGAGCTGTTTTTT,CASSPTGTGELFF
TRBV2,TRBD1,few,TRBJ2-3,TGTGCCAACTTAAGGGACAGGACCGCAGATACGCAGTATTTT,CANLRDRTADTQYF
TRBV18,NA,NA,TRBJ1-1,TGTGCCAGCTCCCCGGGGGGGTTACAGGGGAACACTGAAGCTTTCTTT,CASSPGGLQGNTEAFF
TRBV5-6,TRBD2,NA,TRBJ2-1,TGTGCCAGCAGCTTTCGACTAGCGGGGTACAATGAGCAGTTCTTC,CASSFRLAGYNEQFF
TRBV5-4,TRBD1,few,TRBJ2-7,TGTGCCAGCAGCTCGGACAGGGCATCTTACGAGCAGTACTTC,CASSSDRASYEQYF
TRBV5-1,NA,NA,TRBJ1-6,TGCGCCAGCAGCCCGGGCGGGCAGGCCTATAATTCACCCCTCCACTTT,CASSPGGQAYNSPLHF
TRBV11-3,NA,NA,TRBJ2-3,TGTGCCAGCAGCTACGGAGTCGGCACAGATACGCAGTATTTT,CASSYGVGTDTQYF
TRBV28,NA,NA,TRBJ1-2,TGTGCCAGCAGTTTACCCCAGAACTATGGCTACACCTTC,CASSLPQNYGYTF
TRBV29-1,TRBD2,NA,TRBJ2-1,TGCAGCGTCACTGATCTCGGGACTAGCGGAGGCTACAATGAGCAGTTCTTC,CSVTDLGTSGGYNEQFF
TRBV5-6,NA,NA,TRBJ1-5,TGTGCCAGCAGCAGGCAGGGGACCGATCAGCCCCAGCATTTT,CASSRQGTDQPQHF
TRBV7-9,NA,few,TRBJ2-2,TGTGCCAGCAGCCCGGGGGGGGAGCTGTTTTTT,CASSPGGELFF
TRBV11-2,TRBD1,NA,TRBJ2-4,TGTGCCAGCAGCTTAGACGGGTCAGCCCGACAGGGGAGGAAAAACATTCAGTACTTC,CASSLDGSARQGRKNIQYF
TRBV28,NA,NA,TRBJ2-1,TGTGCCAGCACCGAGCGGGATGAGCAGTTCTTC,CASTERDEQFF
TRBV30,TRBD1,few,TRBJ1-2,TGTGCCTGGAACGACAGGGCTAACTATGGCTACACCTTC,CAWNDRANYGYTF
TRBV9,TRBD1,NA,TRBJ2-4,TGTGCCAGCAGCGTGGGGGACGACCGGGACAGGGAAACTGTGGGCAAAAACATTCAGTACTTC,CASSVGDDRDRETVGKNIQYF
TRBV11-2,NA,few,TRBJ2-7,TGTGCCAGCAGCTTAGGACCCAGGGGTAGGAACGAGCAGTACTTC,CASSLGPRGRNEQYF
TRBV19,NA,few,TRBJ2-1,TGTGCCAGTAGTGCCTTCGAGATGGTGAATGAGCAGTTCTTC,CASSAFEMVNEQFF
TRBV2,NA,NA,TRBJ1-1,TGTGCCAGCCAAAACCAACAGGGTAGCACTGAAGCTTTCTTT,CASQNQQGSTEAFF